This T cell receptor (beta chain) was identified in a study of long-term antiretroviral therapy in people with HIV. At survey level, the immunoSEQ assay was run in its v3.0 version. Produced via immunoSEQ multiplex PCR; TCRdb's table is partial and in-frame only. Of around 32,000 clones in the sample, around 97% were seen once. At least one PBMC sample before ART and at least two after were required. The V gene lost 0 bases and the J gene lost 1 base, with 19 bases spanning the gap. The CDR3 is 19 residues long. Germline V gene data show CDR1 as LNHNV and CDR2 as YYDKDF (reference sequence). J is TRBJ2-4 and V is TRBV15; D is unresolved. The source of this sequence is a man aged 25-40 years with HIV. Sequenced here: unsorted PBMCs, sampled 7.6 years after starting antiretroviral therapy. The CDR3 spells CATSREAAGLSWAKNIQYF. Here the CDR3 DNA reads TGTGCCACCAGCAGAGAGGCGGCTGGATTGTCTTGGGCCAAAAACATTCAGTACTTC.